These T cell receptor beta chains were read from a single sample in a study of OX40 agonist ivuxolimab in advanced cancers. Some clones are missing from TCRdb's copy, which holds only in-frame ones; the method was immunoSEQ multiplex PCR. The data contain 40,000 to 55,000 clones, 88% of them singletons. The sequences come from CD4+ or CD8+ T cells sorted from blood, collected in a trial of the OX40 agonist ivuxolimab. The receptor set was obtained from an adult with an advanced solid tumor such as melanoma, head and neck, liver or kidney cancer. CDR3s include the opening cysteine and the closing phenylalanine or tryptophan. Fields, in order: clone size, V gene, D gene, J gene, CDR3 DNA, CDR3 protein. D genes are given only for firm matches. The listing skips clone size in some rows; elsewhere it reads once, few, many or a size class.

>.|TRBV18|.|TRBJ1-1
TGTGCCAGCTCACCTTCCAGGAACTCCAGGGGTTCAGCTGAAGCTTTCTTT
CASSPSRNSRGSAEAFF
>.|TRBV10-3|.|TRBJ2-5
TGTGCCATAAGCGGAGGAGAAGAGACCCAGTACTTC
CAISGGEETQYF
>.|TRBV7-3|TRBD2|TRBJ2-1
TGTGCCAGCAGCCTCACCGGGACTAGCGGCCCCTCCTACAATGAGCAGTTCTTC
CASSLTGTSGPSYNEQFF
>.|TRBV30|.|TRBJ1-6
TGTGCCTGGAGGCCCGGGAAAAATTCACCCCTCCACTTT
CAWRPGKNSPLHF
>.|TRBV6-6|.|TRBJ2-7
TGTGCCAGCAGTTACTCGGGCGCTTGGGATTTTGGGTTC
CASSYSGAWDFGF
>once|TRBV30|.|TRBJ2-3
TGTGCCTGGAATCCGAGAGCGGGACAGTCATCAAGGGATACGCAGTATTTT
CAWNPRAGQSSRDTQYF
>.|TRBV7-8|.|TRBJ2-5
TGTGCCAGCAGCTTAGGAGACAGCCAAGAGACCCAGTACTTC
CASSLGDSQETQYF
>once|TRBV6-1|.|TRBJ1-5
TGTGCCAGCAGTGAAGCTGAGTGGGGGACGGGCAATCAGCCCCAGCATTTT
CASSEAEWGTGNQPQHF
>.|TRBV6-1|TRBD2|TRBJ2-3
TGTGCCGGTCTAGCGGGAGGTACAGATACGCAGTATTTT
CAGLAGGTDTQYF
>.|TRBV9|.|TRBJ2-2
TGTGCCAGCAGCGTAAGCGGAGCCTACACCGGGGAGCTGTTTTTT
CASSVSGAYTGELFF
>.|TRBV29-1|.|TRBJ2-1
TGCAGCGTTGAAAACCATCTCGGGACGGACTACAATGAGCAGTTCTTC
CSVENHLGTDYNEQFF
>once|TRBV27|.|TRBJ2-5
TGTGCCAGCAGTTTTTTACAAGAAGAGACCCAGTACTTC
CASSFLQEETQYF
>.|TRBV4-1|TRBD2|TRBJ2-1
TGCGCCAGCAGCCAGGGGACTAGCGGGGGCCCTAGCTCCTACAATGAGCAGTTCTTC
CASSQGTSGGPSSYNEQFF
>.|TRBV5-8|.|TRBJ2-3
TGTGCCAGCAGCCCCGGCCATACTATAGATACGCAGTATTTT
CASSPGHTIDTQYF
>.|TRBV4-2|.|TRBJ1-1
TGTGCCAGCAGCCAAGATCTCCAGGGTGGCGCTGAAGCTTTCTTT
CASSQDLQGGAEAFF
>.|TRBV13|.|TRBJ1-4
TGTGCCAGCAGCTTAGTCGGAGTAGATGAAAAACTGTTTTTT
CASSLVGVDEKLFF
>.|TRBV19|.|TRBJ2-1
TGTGCCAGTAGTACTAGCGATTTCTACAATGAGCAGTTCTTC
CASSTSDFYNEQFF
>once|TRBV7-9|.|TRBJ2-7
TGTGCCAGCAGCTCGAGCAGGGTGCGCGAGCAGTACTTC
CASSSSRVREQYF
>.|TRBV28|.|TRBJ2-7
TGCGCCAGCAGCCCACCCTCGGGGGGACAGAGCTTC
CASSPPSGGQSF
>.|TRBV5-1|.|TRBJ2-2
TGCGCCAGCAGCTCCGAACCTGACACCGGGGAGCTGTTTTTT
CASSSEPDTGELFF
>.|TRBV4-1|TRBD1|TRBJ2-1
TGCGCCAGCAGCCAACAGCGACAGGGGGCCTACAATGAGCAGTTCTTC
CASSQQRQGAYNEQFF
>.|TRBV7-6|.|TRBJ1-4
TGTGCCAGCAGCTTAGGAGGGGTGAAGGAAAAACTGTTTTTT
CASSLGGVKEKLFF
>.|TRBV7-2|.|TRBJ2-5
TGTGCCAGCAGCCAACGACGGAACCAAGAGACCCAGTACTTC
CASSQRRNQETQYF
>.|TRBV18|TRBD2|TRBJ2-5
TGTGCCAGCTCATTTCCTAGCGGGAGCCAACAAGAGACCCAGTACTTC
CASSFPSGSQQETQYF
>.|TRBV5-4|.|TRBJ2-3
TGTGCCAGCAGCTTGGGTAGACAGACGCAAGTGGATACGCAGTATTTT
CASSLGRQTQVDTQYF
>.|TRBV5-1|.|TRBJ2-5
TGCGCCAGCAGCCAATCAGGGCAAGGGGCACAAGAGACCCAGTACTTC
CASSQSGQGAQETQYF
>.|TRBV6-5|.|TRBJ1-1
TGTGCCAGCAGTTACGGCGGCTCCCAGAGGGGGGATGAAGCTTTCTTT
CASSYGGSQRGDEAFF
>.|TRBV27|.|TRBJ2-3
TGTGCCAGCAGTTTACGGGTGTTGGATACGCAGTATTTT
CASSLRVLDTQYF
>.|TRBV5-1|TRBD1|TRBJ1-3
TGCGCCAGCAGCGCCCGGACAGGGAGTCAAACTGGAAACACCATATATTTT
CASSARTGSQTGNTIYF
>.|TRBV19|TRBD1|TRBJ1-6
TGTGCCACCGGACAGGATCCATCACCCCTCCACTTT
CATGQDPSPLHF
>.|TRBV2|.|TRBJ2-6
TGTGCCAGCAGAGTCCTGACTTTC
CASRVLTF
>.|TRBV7-6|.|TRBJ1-2
TGTGCCAGCAGCCCCAGGGTTAGTTCATATGGCTACACCTTC
CASSPRVSSYGYTF
>.|TRBV30|TRBD2|TRBJ2-1
TGTGCCTTAACTAGCGGGAGCTATGGTGAGCAGTTCTTC
CALTSGSYGEQFF
>.|TRBV11-3|.|TRBJ2-7
TGTGCCAGCAGCCCAACATTTTCTGGGGAGCAGTACTTC
CASSPTFSGEQYF
>.|TRBV11-2|TRBD1|TRBJ1-5
TGTGCCAGCAGCACCTCCGACAGGGGGCGCAATCAGCCCCAGCATTTT
CASSTSDRGRNQPQHF
>.|TRBV5-1|TRBD1|TRBJ2-7
TGCGCCAGCAGCTCCGGGACAGGTTTTTACGAGCAGTACTTC
CASSSGTGFYEQYF
>.|TRBV30|.|TRBJ2-4
TGTGCCTCTGATACTTCAGGGGGGGGCATTCAGTACTTC
CASDTSGGGIQYF
>.|TRBV18|.|TRBJ1-1
TGTGCCAGCTCACCGCGACGGGGGGACATGAACACTGAAGCTTTCTTT
CASSPRRGDMNTEAFF
>.|TRBV28|.|TRBJ1-2
TGTGCCAGCAGAGACGGTAACTATGGCTACACCTTC
CASRDGNYGYTF
>few|TRBV4-1|TRBD1|TRBJ2-2
TGCGCCAGCAGCCCGGGACAGATCCTCACCGGGGAGCTGTTTTTT
CASSPGQILTGELFF
>.|TRBV7-9|.|TRBJ2-5
TGTGCCAGCAGCTTAGGGGCAGCACAAGAGACCCAGTACTTC
CASSLGAAQETQYF
>few|TRBV27|.|TRBJ1-2
TGTGCCAGCAGGAGCTCGGGACCTGGCTATGGCTACACCTTC
CASRSSGPGYGYTF
>medium-sized|TRBV4-1|TRBD1|TRBJ2-2
TGCGCCAGCAGTTGGGACAGGGCGAACACCGGGGAGCTGTTTTTT
CASSWDRANTGELFF
>.|TRBV28|TRBD2|TRBJ2-3
TGTGCCAGCAGTTATAGCGGGAGTTCTAACACAGATACGCAGTATTTT
CASSYSGSSNTDTQYF
>.|TRBV7-2|.|TRBJ1-2
TGTGCCAGCAGCTTAGGATCCCCCCAGTGGGGCAACTATGGCTACACCTTC
CASSLGSPQWGNYGYTF
>few|TRBV19|.|TRBJ1-5
TGTGCCAGTAGTTCCGTGGGGGTGAGCAATCAGCCCCAGCATTTT
CASSSVGVSNQPQHF
>.|TRBV6-1|.|TRBJ1-3
TGTGCGGGTTCCGTCGCCTCTGGAAACACCATATATTTT
CAGSVASGNTIYF
>.|TRBV7-3|.|TRBJ1-5
TGTGCCAGCAGCTTAGAGGTAAATCAGCCCCAGCATTTT
CASSLEVNQPQHF
>.|TRBV6-6|.|TRBJ2-7
TGTGCCAGCGACCGTAGGGGGTACACCTACGAGCAGTACTTC
CASDRRGYTYEQYF
>.|TRBV6-6|TRBD2|TRBJ2-1
TGTGCCAGCAGTTACTCTGCGGGAGGAGCCTACAATGAGCAGTTCTTC
CASSYSAGGAYNEQFF
>.|TRBV7-9|TRBD2|TRBJ2-1
TGTGCCAGTGGGGCTAGCGGGAGGGATGAGCAGTTCTTC
CASGASGRDEQFF
>.|TRBV10-3|TRBD2|TRBJ2-7
TGTGCCACACGCAACAGCGGGAGTAACGAGCAGTACTTC
CATRNSGSNEQYF
>.|TRBV7-9|TRBD2|TRBJ2-2
TGTGCCAGCAGCTTTAGTAGCGGGAGAGCAAAAGGGGAGCTGTTTTTT
CASSFSSGRAKGELFF
>.|TRBV7-2|TRBD2|TRBJ2-3
TGTGCCAGCAGCCCAAGGACTAGCAGCCCCACAGATACGCAGTATTTT
CASSPRTSSPTDTQYF
>once|TRBV7-9|.|TRBJ1-4
TGTGCCAGCAGCGACCTCCGCAGGTGGGGTGAAAAACTGTTTTTT
CASSDLRRWGEKLFF
>.|TRBV28|.|TRBJ2-7
TGTGCCAGCATCGCGGGATCTAGCATCGCCCCAAGTCGCTACGAGCAGTACTTC
CASIAGSSIAPSRYEQYF
>.|TRBV15|.|TRBJ2-1
TGTGCCACCAGCAGAGTTTACAATGAGCAGTTCTTC
CATSRVYNEQFF